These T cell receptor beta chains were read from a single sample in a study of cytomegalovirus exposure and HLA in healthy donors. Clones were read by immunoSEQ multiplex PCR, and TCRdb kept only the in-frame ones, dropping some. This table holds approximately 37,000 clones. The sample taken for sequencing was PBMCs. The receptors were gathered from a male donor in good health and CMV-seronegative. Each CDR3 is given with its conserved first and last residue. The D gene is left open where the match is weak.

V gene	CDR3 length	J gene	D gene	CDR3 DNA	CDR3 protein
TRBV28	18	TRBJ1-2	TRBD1	TGTGCCAGCAGTGGAACACTACCCGGGACAGGGGGCAGGCATGGCTACACCTTC	CASSGTLPGTGGRHGYTF
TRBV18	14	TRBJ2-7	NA	TGTGCCAGCTCACCCCTGGAGGAGCGCTACGAGCAGTACTTC	CASSPLEERYEQYF
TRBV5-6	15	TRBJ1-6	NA	TGTGCCAGCAGCTTGGGGTGGGGTGGGAGCTCACCCCTCCACTTT	CASSLGWGGSSPLHF
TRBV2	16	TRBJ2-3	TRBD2	TGTGCCAGCAGGGCAACTAGCGGGGCCTTCACAGATACGCAGTATTTT	CASRATSGAFTDTQYF
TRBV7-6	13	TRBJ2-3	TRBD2	TGTGCCAGCAGCTGGGGGGGAACAGATACGCAGTATTTT	CASSWGGTDTQYF
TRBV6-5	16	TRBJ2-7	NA	TGTGCCAGCAGTTACTCGTCGTATGGGACACCTTACGAGCAGTACTTC	CASSYSSYGTPYEQYF
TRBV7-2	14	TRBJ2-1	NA	TGTGCCAGCAGCTTAGCTGGCCCCTACAATGAGCAGTTCTTC	CASSLAGPYNEQFF
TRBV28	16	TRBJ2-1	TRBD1	TGTGCCAGCAGCAGACAGGGGGCTGGTCGGGGGAATGAGCAGTTCTTC	CASSRQGAGRGNEQFF
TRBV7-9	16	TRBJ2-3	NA	TGTGCCAGCAGCTTAGGTCGGGGGACCCACACAGATACGCAGTATTTT	CASSLGRGTHTDTQYF
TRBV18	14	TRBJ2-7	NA	TGTGCCAGCTCACCAGGGGGGATCTCCTACGAGCAGTACTTC	CASSPGGISYEQYF
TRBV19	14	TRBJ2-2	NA	TGTGCCAGTACGCAGGGTAGGAACACCGGGGAGCTGTTTTTT	CASTQGRNTGELFF
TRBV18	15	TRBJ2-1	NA	TGTGCCAGCTCACCGTACAGGGCCTCCTACAATGAGCAGTTCTTC	CASSPYRASYNEQFF
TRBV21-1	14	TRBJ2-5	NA	TGTGCCATCATTAGGGGTACAGGGTTAGAGACCCAGTACTTC	CAIIRGTGLETQYF
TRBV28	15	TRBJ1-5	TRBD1	TGTGCCAGCAGTTTGGGGGACAGGGGGAATCAGCCCCAGCATTTT	CASSLGDRGNQPQHF
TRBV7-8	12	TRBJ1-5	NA	TGTGCCAGCAGCTCCTCAGGTCAGCCCCAGCATTTT	CASSSSGQPQHF
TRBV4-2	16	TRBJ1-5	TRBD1	TGTGCCAGCAGCGGCCGGGACAGGGTGAGCAATCAGCCCCAGCATTTT	CASSGRDRVSNQPQHF
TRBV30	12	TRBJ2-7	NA	TGTGCCTGGGGCCCTAGCTCCTACGAGCAGTACTTC	CAWGPSSYEQYF
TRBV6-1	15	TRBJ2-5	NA	TGTGCCAGCAGTGTCGAGGGGAAGAGGGGGGAGACCCAGTACTTC	CASSVEGKRGETQYF
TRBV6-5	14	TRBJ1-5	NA	TGTGCCAGCAGTTCCCAGGGGTTCAATCAGCCCCAGCATTTT	CASSSQGFNQPQHF
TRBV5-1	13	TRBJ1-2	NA	TGCGCCAGCAGTGGAGCTGTTGACTATGGCTACACCTTC	CASSGAVDYGYTF
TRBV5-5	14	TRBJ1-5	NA	TGTGCCAGCAGCTTCAGGGGCAAGGAGCAGCCCCAGCATTTT	CASSFRGKEQPQHF
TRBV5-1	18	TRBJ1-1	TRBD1	TGCGCCAGCAGCTTGGGGACAGGGTTTAGCGGGGGGAACACTGAAGCTTTCTTT	CASSLGTGFSGGNTEAFF
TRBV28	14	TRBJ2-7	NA	TGTGCCAGCAGCCCCGGACAGCCAGCATACGAGCAGTACTTC	CASSPGQPAYEQYF
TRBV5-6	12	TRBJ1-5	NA	TGTGCCAGCAGCTTCGGGGAACAGCCCCAGCATTTT	CASSFGEQPQHF
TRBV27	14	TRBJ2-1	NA	TGTGCCAGCAGTTCCTGGGGGGGCCGGAATGAGCAGTTCTTC	CASSSWGGRNEQFF
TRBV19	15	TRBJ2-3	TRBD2	TGTGCCAGTAGTGACCAGGGACTAGTTAAAAATACGCAGTATTTT	CASSDQGLVKNTQYF
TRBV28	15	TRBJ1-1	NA	TGTGCCAGCAGTTGGACAACTCTTTTGAACACTGAAGCTTTCTTT	CASSWTTLLNTEAFF
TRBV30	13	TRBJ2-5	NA	TGTGCCTGGAGTGTAGGGGGCCAAGAGACCCAGTACTTC	CAWSVGGQETQYF
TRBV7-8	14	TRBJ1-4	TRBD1	TGTGCCAGCAGCCCAAACAGGGGCGGTGAAAAACTGTTTTTT	CASSPNRGGEKLFF
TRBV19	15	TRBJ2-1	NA	TGTGCCAGTAGTATATCGGGGTACGGACGGGATGAGCAGTTCTTC	CASSISGYGRDEQFF
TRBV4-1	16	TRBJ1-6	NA	TGCGCCAGCAGCCAAGAAATGCGGACCTATAATTCACCCCTCCACTTT	CASSQEMRTYNSPLHF
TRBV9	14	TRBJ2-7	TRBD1	TGTGCCAGCAGCGCCCAAGGGACAGGGTACGAGCAGTACTTC	CASSAQGTGYEQYF
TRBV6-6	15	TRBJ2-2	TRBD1	TGTGCCAGCAGTCTGGACAGGGCGAACACCGGGGAGCTGTTTTTT	CASSLDRANTGELFF
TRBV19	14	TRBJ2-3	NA	TGTGCCAGTAGTATGAGTAGAGGCACAGATACGCAGTATTTT	CASSMSRGTDTQYF
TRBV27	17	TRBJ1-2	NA	TGTGCCAGCAGTCCCGCGCCGGAGTTTAGCCGAAACTATGGCTACACCTTC	CASSPAPEFSRNYGYTF
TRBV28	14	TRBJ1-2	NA	TGTGCCAGCAGTTTTTTCAGTTTAACCTATGGCTACACCTTC	CASSFFSLTYGYTF
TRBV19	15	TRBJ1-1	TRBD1	TGTGCCAGTAGTCATACGTGGCAGGGGGTAAATGAAGCTTTCTTT	CASSHTWQGVNEAFF
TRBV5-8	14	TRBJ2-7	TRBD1	TGTGCCAGCAGCCGGACAGGGTCCTCCTACGAGCAGTACTTC	CASSRTGSSYEQYF
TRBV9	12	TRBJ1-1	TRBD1	TGTGCCAGCAGCTCAGGGGACAGGGGTGCTTTCTTT	CASSSGDRGAFF
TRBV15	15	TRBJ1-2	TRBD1	TGTGCCACCAGCAGCACAGGGGACAGTAACTATGGCTACACCTTC	CATSSTGDSNYGYTF
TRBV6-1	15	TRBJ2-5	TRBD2	TGTGCCAGCAGTGCGCAAGCGGGGGGGCCCGAGACCCAGTACTTC	CASSAQAGGPETQYF
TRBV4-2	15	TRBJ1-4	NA	TGTGCCAGCAGCCAGAACCGGGTTCTTAATGAAAAACTGTTTTTT	CASSQNRVLNEKLFF
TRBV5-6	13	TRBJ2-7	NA	TGTGCCAGCAGCGTTCAGGGTTGGGACGAGCAGTACTTC	CASSVQGWDEQYF
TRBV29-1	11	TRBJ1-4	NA	TGCAGCGTTGAAGTCGGAGTAAAACTGTTTTTT	CSVEVGVKLFF
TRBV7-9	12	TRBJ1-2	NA	TGTGCCAGCAGCCCAGGGAACGGCGGCTACACCTTC	CASSPGNGGYTF
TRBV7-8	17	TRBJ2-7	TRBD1	TGTGCCAGCAGCTTAGGCGAGTTGGGACAGGGATCCTACGAGCAGTACTTC	CASSLGELGQGSYEQYF
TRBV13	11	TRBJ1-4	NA	TGTGCCAGCAGCCTCAGTGAAAAACTGTTTTTT	CASSLSEKLFF
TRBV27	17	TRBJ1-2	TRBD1	TGTGCCAGCAGTTTATCTTTTCTTGGGACAGATTCTTCTGGCTACACCTTC	CASSLSFLGTDSSGYTF